The source of this T cell receptor (beta chain) is a study of identical twins. Overall study results and limits: Out-of-frame TCR alpha sharing observed in monozygotic twins exceeded model estimates.

The CDR3 has 13 residues. CDR1 and CDR2 (germline): MNHNS, SASEGT. V dropped 6 bases and J dropped 4 bases, with 10 bases sitting between them. Each CDR3 protein gets one entry after TCRdb re-called the 5' RACE reads with MiXCR. The table lists 700,000 or so distinct CDR3 sequences, about 20% of them singletons. Note on this clonotype: Its antigen is not known.

The data also belong to a second study, concerning T cells expressing NK-cell markers. As that report states: The eight sequenced donors comprised seven who were HCMV-seropositive and one who was seronegative. Top CD8+ clonotypes included the dominant CD3+CD56+NKG2C+ clonotypes in 6 or 7 donors.

The receptor was derived from a woman between 18 and 29 years old in good health. Sequenced material: PBMCs. The J gene is TRBJ1-5, the V gene TRBV6-1; D not certain. CDR3 bases: TGTGCCAGCAGGGCAGGCTTAAATCAGCCCCAGCATTTT. Translated: CASRAGLNQPQHF.